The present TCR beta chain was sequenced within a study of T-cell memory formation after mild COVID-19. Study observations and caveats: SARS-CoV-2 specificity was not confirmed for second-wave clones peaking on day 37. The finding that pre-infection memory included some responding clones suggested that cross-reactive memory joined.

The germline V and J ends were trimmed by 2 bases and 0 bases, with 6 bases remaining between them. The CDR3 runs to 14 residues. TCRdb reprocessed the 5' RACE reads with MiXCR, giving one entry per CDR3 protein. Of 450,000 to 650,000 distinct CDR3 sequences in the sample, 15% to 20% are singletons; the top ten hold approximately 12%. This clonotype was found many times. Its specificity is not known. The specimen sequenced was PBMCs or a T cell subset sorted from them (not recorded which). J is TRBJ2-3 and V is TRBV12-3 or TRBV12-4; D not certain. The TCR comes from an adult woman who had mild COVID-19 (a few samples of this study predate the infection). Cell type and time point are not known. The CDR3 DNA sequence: TGTGCCAGCAGTTTAATTGCTAGCACAGATACGCAGTATTTT. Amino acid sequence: CASSLIASTDTQYF.